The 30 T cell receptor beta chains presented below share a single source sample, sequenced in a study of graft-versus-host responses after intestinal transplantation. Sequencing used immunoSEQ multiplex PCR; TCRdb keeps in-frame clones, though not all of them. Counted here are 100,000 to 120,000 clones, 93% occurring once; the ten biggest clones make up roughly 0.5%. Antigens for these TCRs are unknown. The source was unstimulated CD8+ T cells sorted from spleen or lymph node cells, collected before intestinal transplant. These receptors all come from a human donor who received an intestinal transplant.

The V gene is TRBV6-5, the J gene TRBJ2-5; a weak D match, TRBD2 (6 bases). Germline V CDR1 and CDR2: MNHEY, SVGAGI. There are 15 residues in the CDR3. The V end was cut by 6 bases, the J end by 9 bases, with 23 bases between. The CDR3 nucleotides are TGTGCCAGCAGCACCAGGAGTGTGATTAGGGAGGCCCAGTACTTC. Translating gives CASSTRSVIREAQYF.

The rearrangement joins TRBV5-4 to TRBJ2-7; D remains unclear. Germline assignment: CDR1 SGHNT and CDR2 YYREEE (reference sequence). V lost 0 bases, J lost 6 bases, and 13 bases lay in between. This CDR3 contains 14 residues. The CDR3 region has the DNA TGTGCCAGCAGCTTGGAGGGCGAACTCAGCGAGCAGTACTTC. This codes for CASSLEGELSEQYF.

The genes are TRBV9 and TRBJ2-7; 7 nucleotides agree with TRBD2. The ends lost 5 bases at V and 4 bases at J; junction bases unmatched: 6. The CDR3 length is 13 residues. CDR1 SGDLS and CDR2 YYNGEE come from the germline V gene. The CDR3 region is CASSAGDSYEQYF. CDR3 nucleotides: TGTGCCAGCAGTGCGGGAGACTCTTACGAGCAGTACTTC.

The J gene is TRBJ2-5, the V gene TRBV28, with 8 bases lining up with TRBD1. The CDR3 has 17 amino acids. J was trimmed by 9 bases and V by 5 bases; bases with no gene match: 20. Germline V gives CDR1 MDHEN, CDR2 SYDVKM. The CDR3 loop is CASSPWGQDGGFGAQYF. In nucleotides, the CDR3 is TGTGCCAGCAGTCCCTGGGGACAGGACGGTGGATTCGGAGCCCAGTACTTC.

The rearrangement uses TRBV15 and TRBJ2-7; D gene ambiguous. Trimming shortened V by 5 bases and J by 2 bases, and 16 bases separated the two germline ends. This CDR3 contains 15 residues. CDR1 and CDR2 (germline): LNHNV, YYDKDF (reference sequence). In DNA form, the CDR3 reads TGTGCCACCAGCTACACAGAGGATTATACCTACGAGCAGTACTTC. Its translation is CATSYTEDYTYEQYF.

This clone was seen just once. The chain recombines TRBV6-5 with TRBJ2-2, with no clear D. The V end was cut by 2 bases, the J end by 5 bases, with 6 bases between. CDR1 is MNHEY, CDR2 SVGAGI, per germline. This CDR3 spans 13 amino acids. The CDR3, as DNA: TGTGCCAGCAGTTACATAGGGACCGGGGAGCTGTTTTTT. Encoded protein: CASSYIGTGELFF.

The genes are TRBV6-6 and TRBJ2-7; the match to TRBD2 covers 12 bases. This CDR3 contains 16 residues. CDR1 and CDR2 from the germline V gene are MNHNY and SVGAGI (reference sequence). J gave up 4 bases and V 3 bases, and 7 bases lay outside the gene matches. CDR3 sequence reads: CASSYGASGRDYEQYF. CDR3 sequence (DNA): TGTGCCAGCAGTTATGGTGCTAGCGGGAGGGATTACGAGCAGTACTTC.

The CDR3 nucleotides are TGTGCCAGCAGCTTGGTAAATCAGCCCCAGCATTTT. This codes for CASSLVNQPQHF. V gene TRBV5-6 combines with J gene TRBJ1-5, with unresolved D. The V gene lost 0 bases and the J gene lost 4 bases, with 2 bases spanning the gap. The CDR3 loop spans 12 amino acids. Germline V gene lookup returns CDR1 SGHDT and CDR2 YYEEEE.

CDR3 sequence: CASSFAGVGFYEQYF. CDR3 coding DNA: TGTGCCAGCAGCTTCGCGGGAGTCGGTTTTTACGAGCAGTACTTC. The chain couples TRBV11-2 to TRBJ2-7; 7 bases agree with TRBD2. This CDR3 is built from 15 residues. Germline V lookup: CDR1 SGHAT, CDR2 FQNNGV. Losses at the gene ends were 3 bases for V and 4 bases for J; bases not matched to a gene: 9.

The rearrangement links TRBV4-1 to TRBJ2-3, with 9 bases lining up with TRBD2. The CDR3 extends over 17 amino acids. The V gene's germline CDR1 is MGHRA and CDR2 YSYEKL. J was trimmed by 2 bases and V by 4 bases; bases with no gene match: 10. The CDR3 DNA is TGCGCCAGCAGCCGAGATCGACTAGCGGAGGTCACAGATACGCAGTATTTT. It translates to CASSRDRLAEVTDTQYF.

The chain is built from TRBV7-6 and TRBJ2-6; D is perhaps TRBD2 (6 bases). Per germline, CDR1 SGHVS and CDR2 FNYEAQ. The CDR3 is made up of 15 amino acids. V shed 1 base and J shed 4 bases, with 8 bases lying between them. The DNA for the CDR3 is TGTGCCAGCAGCTTAGGCGGGGCCGGGGCCAACGTCCTGACTTTC. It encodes CASSLGGAGANVLTF.

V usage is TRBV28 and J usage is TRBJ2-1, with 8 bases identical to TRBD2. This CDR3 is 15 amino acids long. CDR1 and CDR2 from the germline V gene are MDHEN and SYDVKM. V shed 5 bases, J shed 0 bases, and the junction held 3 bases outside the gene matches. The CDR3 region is CASSEGLASYNEQFF. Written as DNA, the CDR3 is TGTGCCAGCAGTGAAGGACTAGCCTCCTACAATGAGCAGTTCTTC.

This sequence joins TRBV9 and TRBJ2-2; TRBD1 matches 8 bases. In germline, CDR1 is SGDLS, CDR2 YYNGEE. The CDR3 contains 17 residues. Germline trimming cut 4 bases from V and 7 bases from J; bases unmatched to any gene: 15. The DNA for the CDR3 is TGTGCCAGCAGCTCAAGCAGGGACAGGAAGGGCATCGGGGAGCTGTTTTTT. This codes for CASSSSRDRKGIGELFF. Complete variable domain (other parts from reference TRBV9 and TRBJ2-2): DSGVTQTPKHLITATGQRVTLRCSPRSGDLSVYWYQQSLDQGLQFLIQYYNGEERAKGNILERFSAQQFPDLHSELNLSSLELGDSALYFCASSSSRDRKGIGELFFGEGSRLTVL.

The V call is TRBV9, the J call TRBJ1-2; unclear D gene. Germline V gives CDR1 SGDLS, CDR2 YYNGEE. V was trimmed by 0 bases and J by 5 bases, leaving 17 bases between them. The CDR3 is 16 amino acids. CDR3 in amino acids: CASSVGGGMERYGYTF. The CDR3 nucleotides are TGTGCCAGCAGCGTAGGGGGAGGGATGGAAAGATATGGCTACACCTTC.

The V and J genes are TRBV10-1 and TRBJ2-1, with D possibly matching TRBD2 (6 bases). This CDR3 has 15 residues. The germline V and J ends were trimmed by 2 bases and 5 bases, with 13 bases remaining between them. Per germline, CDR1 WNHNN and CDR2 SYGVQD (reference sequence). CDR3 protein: CASSELFSGDNEQFF. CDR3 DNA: TGCGCCAGCAGTGAGCTCTTTTCGGGGGACAATGAGCAGTTCTTC.

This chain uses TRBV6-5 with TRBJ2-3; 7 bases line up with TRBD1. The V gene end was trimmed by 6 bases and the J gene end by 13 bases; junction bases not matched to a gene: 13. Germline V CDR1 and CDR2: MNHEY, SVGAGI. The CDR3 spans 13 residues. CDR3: CASSPGQLNGEYF. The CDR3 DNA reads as TGTGCCAGCAGCCCGGGACAGCTAAACGGGGAGTATTTT.

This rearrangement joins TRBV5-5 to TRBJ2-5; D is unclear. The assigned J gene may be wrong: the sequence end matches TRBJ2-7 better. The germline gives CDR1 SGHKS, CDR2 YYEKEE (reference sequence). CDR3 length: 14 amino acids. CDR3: CASSLTDLSYEQYF. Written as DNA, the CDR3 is TGTGCCAGCAGCTTAACAGATCTTTCCTACGAGCAGTACTTC.

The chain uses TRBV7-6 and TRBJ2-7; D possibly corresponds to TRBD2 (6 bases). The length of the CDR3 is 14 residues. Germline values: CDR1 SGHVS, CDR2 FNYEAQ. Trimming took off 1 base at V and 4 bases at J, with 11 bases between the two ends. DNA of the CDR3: TGTGCCAGCAGCTTAGTCCCTAGCGCTTACGAGCAGTACTTC. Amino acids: CASSLVPSAYEQYF.

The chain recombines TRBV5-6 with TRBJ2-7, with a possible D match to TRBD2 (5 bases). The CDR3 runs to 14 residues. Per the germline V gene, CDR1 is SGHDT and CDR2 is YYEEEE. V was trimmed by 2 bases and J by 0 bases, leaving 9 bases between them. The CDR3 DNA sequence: TGTGCCAGCAGCTTTTACCGGGGCTCCTACGAGCAGTACTTC. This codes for CASSFYRGSYEQYF.

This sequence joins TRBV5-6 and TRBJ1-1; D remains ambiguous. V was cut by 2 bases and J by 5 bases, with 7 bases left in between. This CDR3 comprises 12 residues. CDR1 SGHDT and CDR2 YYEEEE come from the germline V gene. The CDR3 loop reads CASSFGGTEAFF. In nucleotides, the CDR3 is TGTGCCAGCAGCTTCGGCGGTACTGAAGCTTTCTTT.

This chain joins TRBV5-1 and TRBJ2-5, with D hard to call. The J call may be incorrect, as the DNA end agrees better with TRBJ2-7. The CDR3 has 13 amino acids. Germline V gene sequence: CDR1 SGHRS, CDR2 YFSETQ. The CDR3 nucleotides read TGCGCCAGCAGCTTGGAGCCGGTTTACGAGCAGTACTTC. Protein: CASSLEPVYEQYF.

This chain's CDR3 is CASSQDSTGWWSYTF. Here the CDR3 DNA reads TGCGCCAGCAGCCAAGATTCGACAGGGTGGTGGAGCTACACCTTC. The V call is TRBV4-1, the J call TRBJ1-2; TRBD1 agrees at 7 bases. CDR1 is MGHRA and CDR2 is YSYEKL in the germline V gene. The CDR3 has 15 amino acids. The V segment lost 0 bases and the J segment 9 bases; nucleotides outside the gene matches: 10.

CDR3: CASSYYTGSPENGYTF. The CDR3 DNA reads TGTGCCAGTAGTTACTATACAGGATCACCTGAAAATGGCTACACCTTC. This sequence joins TRBV19 and TRBJ1-2, with a tentative D call TRBD1 (5 bases). The CDR3 contains 16 residues. The V gene's germline CDR1 is LNHDA and CDR2 SQIVND (reference sequence). The germline V and J ends were trimmed by 5 bases and 6 bases, with 22 bases remaining between them.

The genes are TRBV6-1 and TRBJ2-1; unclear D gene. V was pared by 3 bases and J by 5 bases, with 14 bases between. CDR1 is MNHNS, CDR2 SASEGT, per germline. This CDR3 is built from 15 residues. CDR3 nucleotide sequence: TGTGCCAGCAGTGACCGACTTTCGTTCGACAATGAGCAGTTCTTC. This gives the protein CASSDRLSFDNEQFF.

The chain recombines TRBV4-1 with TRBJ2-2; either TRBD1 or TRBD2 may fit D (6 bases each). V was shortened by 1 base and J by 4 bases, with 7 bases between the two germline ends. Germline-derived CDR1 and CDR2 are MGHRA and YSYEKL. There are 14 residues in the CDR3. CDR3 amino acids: CASSQGGATGELFF. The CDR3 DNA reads TGCGCCAGCAGCCAAGGGGGGGCCACCGGGGAGCTGTTTTTT.

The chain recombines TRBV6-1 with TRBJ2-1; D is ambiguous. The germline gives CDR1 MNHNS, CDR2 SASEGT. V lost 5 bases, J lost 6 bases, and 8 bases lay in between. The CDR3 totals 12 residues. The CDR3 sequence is CASSPPPNEQFF. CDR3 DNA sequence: TGTGCCAGCAGTCCCCCCCCCAATGAGCAGTTCTTC.

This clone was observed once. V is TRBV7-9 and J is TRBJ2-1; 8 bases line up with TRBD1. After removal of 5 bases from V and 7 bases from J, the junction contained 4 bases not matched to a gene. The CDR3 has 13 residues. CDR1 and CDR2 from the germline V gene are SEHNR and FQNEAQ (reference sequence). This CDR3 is CASSINRGNEQFF. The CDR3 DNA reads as TGTGCCAGCAGCATAAACAGGGGGAATGAGCAGTTCTTC.

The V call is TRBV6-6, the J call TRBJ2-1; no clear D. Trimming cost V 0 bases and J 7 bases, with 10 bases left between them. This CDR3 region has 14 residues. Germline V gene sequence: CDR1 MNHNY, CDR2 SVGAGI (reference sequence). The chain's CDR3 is CASSYSTYGNEQFF. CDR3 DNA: TGTGCCAGCAGTTACTCAACCTATGGGAATGAGCAGTTCTTC.

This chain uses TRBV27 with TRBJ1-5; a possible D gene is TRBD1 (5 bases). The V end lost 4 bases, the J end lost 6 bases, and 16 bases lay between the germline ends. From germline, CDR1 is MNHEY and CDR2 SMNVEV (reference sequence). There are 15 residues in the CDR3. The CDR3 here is CASSWGPEEGQPQHF. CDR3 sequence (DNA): TGTGCCAGCAGTTGGGGCCCCGAAGAGGGTCAGCCCCAGCATTTT.

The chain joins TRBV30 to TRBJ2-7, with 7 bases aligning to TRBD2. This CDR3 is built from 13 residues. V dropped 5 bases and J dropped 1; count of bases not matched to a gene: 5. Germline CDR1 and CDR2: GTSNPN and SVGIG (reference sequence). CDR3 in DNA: TGTGCCTGGGGTCCTAGCGGATCCTACGAGCAGTACTTC. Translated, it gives CAWGPSGSYEQYF. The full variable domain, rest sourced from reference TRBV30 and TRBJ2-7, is SQTIHQWPATLVQPVGSPLSLECTVEGTSNPNLYWYRQAAGRGLQLLFYSVGIGQISSEVPQNLSASRPQDRQFILSSKKLLLSDSGFYLCAWGPSGSYEQYFGPGTRLTVT.